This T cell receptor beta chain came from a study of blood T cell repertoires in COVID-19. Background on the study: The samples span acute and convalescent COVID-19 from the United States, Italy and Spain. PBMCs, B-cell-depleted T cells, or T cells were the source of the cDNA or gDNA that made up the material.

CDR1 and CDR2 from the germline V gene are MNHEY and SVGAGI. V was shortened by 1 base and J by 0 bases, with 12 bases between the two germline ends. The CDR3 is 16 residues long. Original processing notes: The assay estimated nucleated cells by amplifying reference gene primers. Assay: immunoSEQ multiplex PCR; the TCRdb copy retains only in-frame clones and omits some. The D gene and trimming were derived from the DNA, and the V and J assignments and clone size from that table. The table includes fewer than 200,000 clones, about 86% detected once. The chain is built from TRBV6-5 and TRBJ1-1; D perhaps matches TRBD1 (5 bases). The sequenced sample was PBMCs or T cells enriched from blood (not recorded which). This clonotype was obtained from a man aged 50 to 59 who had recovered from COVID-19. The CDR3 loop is CASSYLGGNMNTEAFF. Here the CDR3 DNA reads TGTGCCAGCAGTTACTTGGGGGGGAACATGAACACTGAAGCTTTCTTT.